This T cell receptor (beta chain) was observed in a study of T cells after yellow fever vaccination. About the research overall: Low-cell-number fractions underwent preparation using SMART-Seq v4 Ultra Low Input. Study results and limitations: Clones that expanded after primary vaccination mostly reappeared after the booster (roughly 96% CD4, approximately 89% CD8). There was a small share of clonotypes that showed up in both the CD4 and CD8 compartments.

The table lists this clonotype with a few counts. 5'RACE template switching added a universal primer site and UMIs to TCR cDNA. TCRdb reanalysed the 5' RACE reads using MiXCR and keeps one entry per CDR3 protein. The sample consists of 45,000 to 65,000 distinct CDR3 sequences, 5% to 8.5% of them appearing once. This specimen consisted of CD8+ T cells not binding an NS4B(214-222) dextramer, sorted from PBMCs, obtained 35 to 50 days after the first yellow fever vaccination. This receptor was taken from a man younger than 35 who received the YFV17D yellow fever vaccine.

The CDR3 bases are TGTGCCAGCAGCCAAGAAGCAGGGATCCACAATGAGCAGTTCTTC. This gives the protein CASSQEAGIHNEQFF. This chain connects TRBV4-2 to TRBJ2-1; the D gene is possibly TRBD1 (5 bases). The CDR3 length is 15 residues. V lost 0 bases and J lost 5, with 11 bases in between. The V gene's germline CDR1 is LGHNA and CDR2 YNFKEQ.